One and the same sample provided the 17 T cell receptor beta chains below, sequenced in a study of human T cells and chemical hapten exposure. The time point was: patch test 1, 2 weeks after DPC sensitization. Documented treatment: therapeutic diphenylcyclopropenone sensitization with weekly scalp DPC. TCRdb reprocessed the RACE reads via MiXCR and lists one record per CDR3 protein. This table has 150,000 or so distinct CDR3 sequences, about 14% appearing once. Sequencing was performed on whole blood, taken in connection with sensitization to the hapten diphenylcyclopropenone (DPC). The receptors originated from a woman aged 25 to 39 with alopecia areata. Some clones in this sample may be carry-over from other donors' samples.

This chain links TRBV11-2 with TRBJ1-5; 9 bases fit TRBD1. In germline, CDR1 is SGHAT, CDR2 FQNNGV. V lost 5 bases to trimming and J lost 4 bases; unmatched junction nucleotides: 9. The CDR3 is made up of 16 amino acids. The CDR3 loop reads CASSPDRGYPNQPQHF. CDR3 sequence (DNA): TGTGCCAGCAGCCCGGACAGGGGCTATCCTAATCAGCCCCAGCATTTT.

This clonotype was observed many times. The chain employs TRBV4-3 and TRBJ2-1; 7 bases match TRBD2. Germline CDR1 LGHNA, CDR2 YSLEER. Losses at the gene ends were 0 bases for V and 8 bases for J; bases not matched to a gene: 10. The CDR3 loop spans 16 amino acids. The CDR3 bases are TGCGCCAGCAGCCAAGACGGGATCCGGGGGGAGGATGAGCAGTTCTTC. Amino acids: CASSQDGIRGEDEQFF.

This clonotype showed up many times. The chain employs TRBV5-1 and TRBJ1-2; 7 nucleotides agree with TRBD1. The CDR3 runs to 16 residues. Per the germline V gene, CDR1 is SGHRS and CDR2 is YFSETQ. V shed 2 bases and J 7 bases; nucleotides not matched to a gene: 14. In DNA form, the CDR3 reads TGCGCCAGCAGCTTTAATTCAGGGGGAAGTTTCGGTGGCTACACCTTC. Translated, it gives CASSFNSGGSFGGYTF.

This chain uses TRBV30 with TRBJ2-1, with D uncertain. V lost 3 bases and J lost 0, with 9 bases in between. The CDR3 extends over 14 amino acids. CDR1 is GTSNPN, CDR2 SVGIG, per germline (reference sequence). For the CDR3, the DNA is TGTGCCTGGAGGTCCCTGAGCTCCTACAATGAGCAGTTCTTC. Translating it yields CAWRSLSSYNEQFF.

This clonotype was observed at least ten times. This chain joins TRBV10-3 and TRBJ2-2, with D maybe TRBD1 (6 bases). This CDR3 region has 15 residues. CDR1 and CDR2 from the germline V gene are ENHRY and SYGVKD. V lost 4 bases and J 4 bases, leaving 13 bases between the germline ends. This CDR3 reads CAISADRTFTGELFF. In DNA, the CDR3 is TGTGCCATCAGTGCGGACAGAACATTCACCGGGGAGCTGTTTTTT.

The CDR3: CASSLGVPHQPQHF. The CDR3 region has the DNA TGTGCCAGCAGCTTAGGGGTCCCCCATCAGCCCCAGCATTTT. V is TRBV7-2 and J is TRBJ1-5; D is unclear. V was clipped by 1 base and J by 5 bases, with 9 bases between them. This CDR3 comprises 14 residues. Germline CDR1 SGHTA, CDR2 FQGNSA.

This clonotype was counted between two and nine times. The V and J genes are TRBV7-2 and TRBJ1-2; D is perhaps TRBD1 (5 bases). The CDR3 spans 15 residues. Trimming stripped 2 bases from V and 4 bases from J, with 14 bases between. CDR1 and CDR2 from the germline V gene are SGHTA and FQGNSA. DNA of the CDR3: TGTGCCAGCAGCTTAAGAGGGGCCGCTAGCTATGGCTACACCTTC. Encoded protein: CASSLRGAASYGYTF.

The chain uses TRBV19 and TRBJ1-5; no clear D gene. Germline V gives CDR1 LNHDA, CDR2 SQIVND (reference sequence). V lost 3 bases, J lost 5 bases, and 8 bases lay in between. There are 13 residues in the CDR3. The CDR3 is CASSMWRDQPQHF. The CDR3 region has the DNA TGTGCCAGTAGTATGTGGCGGGATCAGCCCCAGCATTTT.

There are many counts of this clonotype. The chain recombines TRBV20-1 with TRBJ1-1, with D uncertain. The CDR3 extends over 14 amino acids. CDR1 is DFQATT and CDR2 is SNEGSKA in the germline V gene (reference sequence). Trimming stripped 3 bases from V and 5 bases from J, with 16 bases between. CDR3 sequence (DNA): TGCAGTGCTAGGAATTGGAGACCGGAGACTGAAGCTTTCTTT. Encoded protein: CSARNWRPETEAFF.

CDR3 DNA: TGCAGTGCTAGAGCCGGGCTTAGAGAGACCCAGTACTTC. Protein: CSARAGLRETQYF. The chain combines TRBV20-1 with TRBJ2-5; D remains ambiguous. The germline gives CDR1 DFQATT, CDR2 SNEGSKA (reference sequence). The CDR3 extends over 13 amino acids. The V and J ends lost 1 base and 4 bases respectively, with 10 bases between them.

This clonotype has more than one count but fewer than ten. V gene TRBV5-1 combines with J gene TRBJ2-7; possibly TRBD2 for D (6 bases). The germline V and J ends were trimmed by 0 bases and 5 bases, with 15 bases remaining between them. This CDR3 comprises 15 residues. Germline V gives CDR1 SGHRS, CDR2 YFSETQ. CDR3 loop: CASSLEPGEKDEQYF. In nucleotides, the CDR3 is TGCGCCAGCAGCTTGGAGCCGGGAGAAAAGGACGAGCAGTACTTC.

This clonotype has only a few counts. The chain combines TRBV4-3 with TRBJ2-2, with a possible D match to TRBD1 (6 bases). The CDR3 is 15 residues long. V was pared by 3 bases and J by 4 bases, with 12 bases between. Per the germline V gene, CDR1 is LGHNA and CDR2 is YSLEER. In nucleotides, the CDR3 is TGCGCCAGCAGCCAGTCAGGGGCCCTCACCGGGGAGCTGTTTTTT. It translates to CASSQSGALTGELFF.

The rearrangement joins TRBV4-3 to TRBJ1-4; no definite D call. The CDR3 runs to 19 residues. Germline assignment: CDR1 LGHNA and CDR2 YSLEER. The V and J ends lost 1 base and 0 bases respectively, with 18 bases between them. CDR3 sequence: CASSQASMGGLPTNEKLFF. For the CDR3, the DNA is TGCGCCAGCAGCCAAGCTAGTATGGGTGGCCTCCCAACTAATGAAAAACTGTTTTTT.

This clonotype was detected only a few times. The chain has TRBV6-5 and TRBJ2-2; 10 positions match TRBD2. CDR1 is MNHEY and CDR2 is SVGAGI in the germline V gene. The V segment lost 2 bases and the J segment 0 bases; nucleotides outside the gene matches: 9. This CDR3 is built from 19 residues. For the CDR3, the DNA is TGTGCCAGCAGTTACAGCGCTAGCGGGGGCCGCGCGAACACCGGGGAGCTGTTTTTT. Translating it yields CASSYSASGGRANTGELFF.

This clonotype was detected a few times. The chain joins TRBV9 to TRBJ2-2; no clear D gene. This CDR3 spans 15 amino acids. The V end lost 0 bases, the J end lost 2 bases, and 8 bases lay between the germline ends. Germline V gives CDR1 SGDLS, CDR2 YYNGEE. CDR3 nucleotide sequence: TGTGCCAGCAGCGTAGGTGTAGGAAACACCGGGGAGCTGTTTTTT. Residues: CASSVGVGNTGELFF.

This clonotype turned up a few times. The chain joins TRBV7-3 to TRBJ2-3; D ambiguous. CDR1 and CDR2 (germline): SGHTA, FQGTGA. V shed 3 bases and J shed 0 bases, with 7 bases lying between them. This CDR3 has 14 residues. The CDR3 DNA reads TGTGCCAGCAGCTTGATGGGGAGCACAGATACGCAGTATTTT. This encodes CASSLMGSTDTQYF.

CDR3 in DNA: TGTGCCAGCAGCCGGACAGTTAGCACAGATACGCAGTATTTT. It translates to CASSRTVSTDTQYF. V gene TRBV13 combines with J gene TRBJ2-3; D may be TRBD1 (6 bases). The CDR3 consists of 14 residues. Germline loops: CDR1 PRHDT, CDR2 FYEKMQ (reference sequence). V was shortened by 5 bases and J by 0 bases, with 9 bases between the two germline ends.